Presented here are 5 T cell receptor beta chains from one specimen sequenced in a study of identical twins (dated by TCRdb to 2016 to 2017). Preparation of the library involved 5' RACE. Sequencer: Illumina HiSeq 2000. Clones were called with MiXCR by TCRdb after fastp trimmed the public reads at Q25, and only in-frame beta chains were retained. Rows with one shared CDR3 protein collapse into an entry with the most common genes and DNA. The sample table lists roughly 260,000 distinct CDR3 sequences, over 13% of them with a count of one. 8.8% of the sample lies in the top ten. Material: memory (CD45RO+) T cells sorted from blood. According to the study, the label for this sample's cell subset or site signals: CD45RO+ enriched T cells. The receptors shown here come from a woman younger than 35 in good health.

The chain joins TRBV18 to TRBJ1-2; TRBD1 is a possible D gene (5 bases). V gave up 3 bases and J gave up 6 bases, with 14 bases separating them. Looked up from germline, CDR1 is KGHSH and CDR2 is LQKENI. This CDR3 is 14 amino acids long. In DNA form, the CDR3 reads TGTGCCAGCTCACCCTACGGGACGTTTAATGGCTACACCTTC. Its translation is CASSPYGTFNGYTF.

This clonotype was seen a few times. This sequence joins TRBV4-3 and TRBJ2-1; TRBD2 matches at 12 bases. V lost 2 bases and J lost 7; bases outside the gene matches: 6. The CDR3 runs 16 residues. Germline V lookup: CDR1 LGHNA, CDR2 YSLEER. The CDR3 loop is CASSQKSSGRGNEQFF. The CDR3 DNA reads TGCGCCAGCAGCCAAAAATCTAGCGGGAGGGGTAATGAGCAGTTCTTC.

This clonotype was picked up a small number of times. The V call is TRBV5-1, the J call TRBJ2-7, with no clear D. Trimming removed 7 bases at V and 0 bases at J, with 14 bases between. The CDR3 is 14 amino acids. Looked up from germline, CDR1 is SGHRS and CDR2 is YFSETQ. The CDR3 is CASGESFPSYEQYF. The CDR3 coding sequence is TGCGCCAGCGGGGAATCTTTCCCCTCCTACGAGCAGTACTTC.

CDR3 residues: CASSKGQPGELFF. DNA for the CDR3: TGTGCCAGCAGCAAGGGACAGCCCGGGGAGCTGTTTTTT. This chain connects TRBV2 to TRBJ2-2; 7 positions match TRBD1. Germline V lookup: CDR1 SNHLY, CDR2 FYNNEI. This CDR3 region has 13 residues. Trimming removed 6 bases from V and 6 bases from J; junction bases left unmatched: 4. Full variable domain (missing parts from reference TRBV2 and TRBJ2-2): EPEVTQTPSHQVTQMGQEVILRCVPISNHLYFYWYRQILGQKVEFLVSFYNNEISEKSEIFDDQFSVERPDGSNFTLKIRSTKLEDSAMYFCASSKGQPGELFFGEGSRLTVL.

This clonotype was counted at least ten times. V gene TRBV7-6 combines with J gene TRBJ2-6; D call uncertain. The CDR3 runs to 15 residues. V dropped 5 bases and J dropped 4 bases, with 12 bases sitting between them. Germline V lookup: CDR1 SGHVS, CDR2 FNYEAQ. This CDR3 reads CASSVIIEGANVLTF. CDR3 bases: TGTGCCAGCAGCGTCATAATCGAGGGGGCCAACGTCCTGACTTTC.